The 26 T cell receptor beta chains in this list originate from one sample, sequenced in a study of control samples from healthy donors and cancer patients. The table came from immunoSEQ multiplex PCR; TCRdb's copy has only in-frame clones and leaves some out. The sample has some 120,000 clones; roughly 90% are singletons. Sequenced input: blood. Receptors were obtained from a man between 18 and 29 years old in good health.

The V call is TRBV7-9, the J call TRBJ1-6; TRBD1 aligns across 9 bases. V gave up 0 bases and J gave up 6 bases; unmatched junction bases: 0. CDR3 length: 15 amino acids. The germline V gene has CDR1 SEHNR and CDR2 FQNEAQ (reference sequence). Written as DNA, the CDR3 is TGTGCCAGCAGCTTAGCGACAGGGGGTAATTCACCCCTCCACTTT. Translating gives CASSLATGGNSPLHF.

This clone showed up just a few times. The rearrangement uses TRBV19 and TRBJ2-6; D not certain. The germline V and J ends were trimmed by 3 bases and 0 bases, with 9 bases remaining between them. The CDR3 extends over 16 amino acids. Germline CDR1 LNHDA, CDR2 SQIVND (reference sequence). CDR3 in DNA: TGTGCCAGTAGTATCCCTTTCCGCTCTGGGGCCAACGTCCTGACTTTC. It translates to CASSIPFRSGANVLTF.

This clone was seen only once. CDR3 DNA: TGCAGCGTCGGGCGGGGCAGGGATCAGCCCCAGCATTTT. This translates into CSVGRGRDQPQHF. V is TRBV29-1 and J is TRBJ1-5; D is possibly TRBD1 (5 bases). Trimming left V 6 bases short and J 5 bases short, with 14 bases between. Germline V lookup: CDR1 SQVTM, CDR2 ANQGSEA. The CDR3 totals 13 residues.

The V and J genes are TRBV28 and TRBJ1-4, with TRBD1 matching 7 bases. This CDR3 has 15 amino acids. V shed 5 bases and J 12 bases; nucleotides not matched to a gene: 15. The germline V gene has CDR1 MDHEN and CDR2 SYDVKM. The CDR3 sequence: CASSPSPDRVPELFF. DNA of the CDR3: TGTGCCAGCAGTCCATCCCCCGACAGGGTCCCAGAACTGTTTTTT.

The V and J genes are TRBV30 and TRBJ1-6; D not certain. The CDR3 consists of 14 residues. Trimming took 1 base from V and 4 from J, leaving 8 bases between them. CDR1 GTSNPN and CDR2 SVGIG come from the germline V gene (reference sequence). The CDR3, as DNA: TGTGCCTGGAGTGGGGCCCATTATAATTCACCCCTCCACTTT. It is translated as CAWSGAHYNSPLHF.

The chain joins TRBV5-6 to TRBJ2-7; perhaps TRBD1 as D (6 bases). Germline V gene lookup returns CDR1 SGHDT and CDR2 YYEEEE. V was pared by 5 bases and J by 3 bases, with 15 bases between. The CDR3 sequence is 14 residues long. The DNA for the CDR3 is TGTGCCAGCAGTCAGGACAGTCTCCACTACGAGCAGTACTTC. This gives the protein CASSQDSLHYEQYF.

The chain recombines TRBV4-1 with TRBJ2-5; 8 bases align to TRBD1. The V gene's germline CDR1 is MGHRA and CDR2 YSYEKL. The CDR3 contains 18 residues. The ends lost 0 bases at V and 2 bases at J; junction bases unmatched: 11. The CDR3 coding sequence is TGCGCCAGCAGCCAAGATCTTCTAAGACAGGGGCGGCAAGAGACCCAGTACTTC. This sequence encodes CASSQDLLRQGRQETQYF.

V and J are TRBV15 and TRBJ1-1, with 10 bases aligning to TRBD1. Per the germline V gene, CDR1 is LNHNV and CDR2 is YYDKDF (reference sequence). The CDR3 covers 16 residues. Trimming removed 2 bases from V and 2 bases from J; junction bases left unmatched: 5. The DNA for the CDR3 is TGTGCCACCAGCAGACTCCGGACAGGGGGTAACACTGAAGCTTTCTTT. This sequence encodes CATSRLRTGGNTEAFF.

The chain combines TRBV6-4 with TRBJ2-3; D not certain. This CDR3 comprises 14 residues. Germline values: CDR1 MRHNA, CDR2 SNTAGT. Trimming stripped 2 bases from V and 0 bases from J, with 6 bases between. CDR3 protein: CASSDGLSTDTQYF. The DNA of the CDR3 is TGTGCCAGCAGTGACGGCCTTAGCACAGATACGCAGTATTTT.

The chain carries TRBV27 and TRBJ1-4; TRBD1 might be the D (6 bases). The CDR3 contains 17 residues. The ends were cut back, 2 bases at V and 7 bases at J, with 20 bases in the middle. Germline V gene data show CDR1 as MNHEY and CDR2 as SMNVEV (reference sequence). CDR3 in amino acids: CASSLSGTAGGREKLFF. The CDR3 DNA reads TGTGCCAGCAGTTTAAGCGGGACTGCGGGGGGGCGTGAAAAACTGTTTTTT.

The chain links TRBV29-1 to TRBJ1-2; no firm D call. CDR1 SQVTM and CDR2 ANQGSEA come from the germline V gene. This CDR3 is 15 amino acids long. V was cut by 5 bases and J by 1 base, with 17 bases left in between. CDR3 bases: TGCAGCGTTTACCCTACTGACGGCTTTAACTATGGCTACACCTTC. This translates into CSVYPTDGFNYGYTF. The full variable domain, its missing parts supplied by reference TRBV29-1 and TRBJ1-2, is SAVISQKPSRDICQRGTSLTIQCQVDSQVTMMFWYRQQPGQSLTLIATANQGSEATYESGFVIDKFPISRPNLTFSTLTVSNMSPEDSSIYLCSVYPTDGFNYGYTFGSGTRLTVV.

The V gene is TRBV5-1, the J gene TRBJ2-3; 11 nucleotides agree with TRBD2. CDR1 is SGHRS and CDR2 is YFSETQ in the germline V gene. The J segment lost 0 bases and the V segment lost 5 bases, leaving 8 bases of the junction unmatched. The CDR3 totals 17 residues. The chain's CDR3 is CASSISSGGPSTDTQYF. The DNA for the CDR3 is TGCGCCAGCAGTATTTCTAGCGGGGGGCCTAGCACAGATACGCAGTATTTT.

The V call is TRBV24-1, the J call TRBJ2-2; 8 bases fit TRBD1. The CDR3 covers 16 residues. Trimming took 2 bases from V and 5 from J; bases not matched to a gene: 6. Germline CDR1 KGHDR, CDR2 SFDVKD. The CDR3 loop reads CATSDSGQGGTGELFF. The CDR3 DNA is TGTGCCACCAGTGATTCCGGACAGGGAGGAACCGGGGAGCTGTTTTTT.

The chain carries TRBV7-2 and TRBJ2-2; D might be TRBD1 or TRBD2, each matching 6 bases. The CDR3 is 14 residues long. Deletions cut 2 bases from V and 5 bases from J, with 9 bases between. CDR1 is SGHTA, CDR2 FQGNSA, per germline. Here the CDR3 DNA reads TGTGCCAGCAGCTTAAGGGGGGATACCGGGGAGCTGTTTTTT. This sequence encodes CASSLRGDTGELFF.

This chain joins TRBV30 and TRBJ1-1, with 7 nucleotides matching TRBD1. J lost 1 base, V lost 0 bases, and 11 bases had no gene match. CDR1 and CDR2 (germline): GTSNPN, SVGIG (reference sequence). The CDR3 covers 17 residues. CDR3 sequence reads: CAWSVLSPGGGNTEAFF. The DNA for the CDR3 is TGTGCCTGGAGTGTACTGTCGCCAGGGGGAGGGAACACTGAAGCTTTCTTT.

This chain joins TRBV29-1 and TRBJ2-3, with 9 positions matching TRBD2. CDR3 length: 16 residues. Germline CDR1 reads SQVTM; CDR2 reads ANQGSEA. V lost 5 bases to trimming and J lost 5 bases; unmatched junction nucleotides: 14. CDR3 region: CSVRSGGPNKIDTQYF. For the CDR3, the DNA is TGCAGCGTTCGTAGCGGGGGCCCCAACAAGATAGATACGCAGTATTTT.

The rearrangement joins TRBV11-2 to TRBJ2-2; TRBD1 might be the D (5 bases). V lost 5 bases and J 3 bases, leaving 13 bases between the germline ends. The germline V gene encodes CDR1 SGHAT and CDR2 FQNNGV. The CDR3 sequence is 15 residues long. CDR3 region: CASSVNGAHTGELFF. The DNA for the CDR3 is TGTGCCAGCAGCGTTAATGGGGCTCACACCGGGGAGCTGTTTTTT. The full variable domain, with the rest looked up from reference TRBV11-2 and TRBJ2-2, is EAGVAQSPRYKIIEKRQSVAFWCNPISGHATLYWYQQILGQGPKLLIQFQNNGVVDDSQLPKDRFSAERLKGVDSTLKIQPAKLEDSAVYLCASSVNGAHTGELFFGEGSRLTVL.

The chain is built from TRBV11-2 and TRBJ1-1, with a tentative D call TRBD1 (5 bases). V was clipped by 5 bases and J by 7 bases, with 17 bases between them. The CDR3 covers 14 residues. Germline loops: CDR1 SGHAT, CDR2 FQNNGV. DNA for the CDR3: TGTGCCAGCAGCCCCCGGGGTGGGGGGATTGAAGCTTTCTTT. Protein: CASSPRGGGIEAFF.

The sample holds one count of this clone. This chain joins TRBV7-9 and TRBJ1-2, with 7 bases matching TRBD1. After removal of 3 bases from V and 7 bases from J, the junction contained 2 bases not matched to a gene. In germline, CDR1 is SEHNR, CDR2 FQNEAQ (reference sequence). The CDR3 sequence is 12 residues long. The CDR3 sequence: CASSFNRGGYTF. CDR3 DNA sequence: TGTGCCAGCAGCTTTAACAGGGGTGGCTACACCTTC.

The J gene is TRBJ2-5, the V gene TRBV5-1; TRBD1 matches 7 bases. This CDR3 has 14 amino acids. V was pared by 0 bases and J by 5 bases, with 4 bases of the junction left unmatched. Germline CDR1 SGHRS, CDR2 YFSETQ. The DNA for the CDR3 is TGCGCCAGCAGCTTGGACAGGGGCCGGGAGACCCAGTACTTC. Translated: CASSLDRGRETQYF.

The J gene is TRBJ2-3, the V gene TRBV28, with 8 positions matching TRBD1. Germline CDR1 MDHEN, CDR2 SYDVKM. V dropped 8 bases and J dropped 6; count of bases not matched to a gene: 7. The length of the CDR3 is 13 residues. This chain's CDR3 is CASWDRSGDTQYF. The CDR3 DNA sequence: TGTGCCAGCTGGGACAGGTCTGGTGATACGCAGTATTTT.

This rearrangement joins TRBV7-2 to TRBJ1-1; no definite D call. The germline CDR1 and CDR2 sequences are SGHTA and FQGNSA. With 0 bases removed from V and 0 bases from J, the gap between germline ends came to 5 bases. The CDR3 contains 14 residues. The CDR3 DNA reads as TGTGCCAGCAGCTTAGCGCCGATGAACACTGAAGCTTTCTTT. It encodes CASSLAPMNTEAFF.

This rearrangement joins TRBV2 to TRBJ1-4; a possible D gene is TRBD1 (6 bases). V gave up 5 bases and J gave up 2 bases, with 15 bases separating them. The CDR3 extends over 16 amino acids. Germline V CDR1 and CDR2: SNHLY, FYNNEI. CDR3 region: CASSPQGEVTNEKLFF. Written as DNA, the CDR3 is TGTGCCAGCAGTCCACAGGGAGAAGTGACTAATGAAAAACTGTTTTTT.

V is TRBV6-5 and J is TRBJ1-4; possible D gene TRBD1, 5 bases. The ends were cut back, 5 bases at V and 8 bases at J, with 15 bases in the middle. The CDR3 totals 14 residues. The germline V gene encodes CDR1 MNHEY and CDR2 SVGAGI. CDR3 bases: TGTGCCAGCAGTCGCCGGGGGTTAGCGGAAAAACTGTTTTTT. It translates to CASSRRGLAEKLFF.

The chain carries TRBV9 and TRBJ2-7; D unresolved. The CDR3 is made up of 13 amino acids. V was shortened by 0 bases and J by 3 bases, with 7 bases between the two germline ends. Germline assignment: CDR1 SGDLS and CDR2 YYNGEE. The DNA for the CDR3 is TGTGCCAGCAGCGTAGATCTGAGCTACGAGCAGTACTTC. This encodes CASSVDLSYEQYF.

This rearrangement joins TRBV10-3 to TRBJ1-1, with D unclear. The CDR3 has 14 amino acids. From germline, CDR1 is ENHRY and CDR2 SYGVKD. V was trimmed by 5 bases and J by 11 bases, leaving 21 bases between them. CDR3 loop: CAISKNRENGEAFF. Here the CDR3 DNA reads TGTGCCATCAGTAAGAATCGGGAGAATGGGGAGGCTTTCTTT.